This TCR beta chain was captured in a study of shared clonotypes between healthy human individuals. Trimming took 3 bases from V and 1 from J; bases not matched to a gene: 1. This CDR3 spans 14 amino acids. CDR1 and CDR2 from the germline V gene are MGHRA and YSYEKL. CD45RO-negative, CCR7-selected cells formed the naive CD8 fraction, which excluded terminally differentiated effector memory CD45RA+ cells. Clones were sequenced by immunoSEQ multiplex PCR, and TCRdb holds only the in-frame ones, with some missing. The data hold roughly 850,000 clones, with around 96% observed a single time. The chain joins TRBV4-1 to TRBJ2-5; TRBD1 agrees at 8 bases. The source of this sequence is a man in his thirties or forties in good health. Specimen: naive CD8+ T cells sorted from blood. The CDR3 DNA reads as TGCGCCAGCAGCCACGGACAGGGCCAAGAGACCCAGTACTTC. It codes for CASSHGQGQETQYF.